Listed here are 26 T cell receptor beta chains from one sample, sequenced in a study of cytomegalovirus exposure and HLA in healthy donors. PCR primers comprised 60 Vbeta and 13 Jbeta primers. Assay used: immunoSEQ multiplex PCR; TCRdb lists only in-frame clones, some missing. This repertoire includes about 130,000 clones. Sequenced material: PBMCs. The source of these receptors is a woman aged 55-69 years in good health and CMV-seronegative.

The V gene is TRBV9, the J gene TRBJ2-3, with a weak D call TRBD2 (5 bases). V was trimmed by 4 bases and J by 2 bases, leaving 11 bases between them. The CDR3 is made up of 14 amino acids. Germline CDR1 SGDLS, CDR2 YYNGEE. The CDR3 spells CASSLTGYTDTQYF. The CDR3 nucleotides read TGTGCCAGCAGCTTAACGGGGTACACAGATACGCAGTATTTT.

This sequence joins TRBV21-1 and TRBJ2-1; TRBD2 reflects the table's D call only, with no check against the DNA. TRBV21-1 is flagged as a pseudogene. There are 18 residues in the CDR3. The CDR3 here is CASSSRALAGTTDNEQFF. The DNA for the CDR3 is TGTGCCAGCAGCTCCCGGGCATTAGCGGGGACCACTGACAATGAGCAGTTCTTC.

Concerning this clone itself: One end of the junction does not line up with germline, which may come from a read error. The chain couples TRBV6-6 to TRBJ1-5; 9 nucleotides agree with TRBD1. CDR3 size: 16 residues. Germline V gives CDR1 MNHNY, CDR2 SVGAGI (reference sequence). This chain's CDR3 is CATSVPDRGGNQPQHF. CDR3 coding DNA: TGTGCCACCAGTGTCCCGGACAGGGGAGGGAATCAGCCCCAGCATTTT.

This chain joins TRBV28 and TRBJ1-1; 7 bases match TRBD1. The junction had 15 bases not matched to a gene; V was cut back by 3 bases and J by 8 bases. This CDR3 spans 16 amino acids. The germline CDR1 and CDR2 sequences are MDHEN and SYDVKM. The CDR3 DNA sequence: TGTGCCAGCAGTTTCCGGACCCGACAGGGCGGCTACGAAGCTTTCTTT. Translation: CASSFRTRQGGYEAFF.

The rearrangement uses TRBV5-1 and TRBJ2-4, with 8 bases identical to TRBD2. Germline trimming cut 4 bases from V and 1 base from J; bases unmatched to any gene: 7. Germline CDR1 and CDR2: SGHRS and YFSETQ. The CDR3 extends over 16 amino acids. DNA of the CDR3: TGCGCCAGCAGCCTCGGACTAGCCGGGGCCAAAAACATTCAGTACTTC. It encodes CASSLGLAGAKNIQYF.

The chain couples TRBV15 to TRBJ2-7; maybe TRBD2 (6 bases). Germline-derived CDR1 and CDR2 are LNHNV and YYDKDF (reference sequence). This CDR3 region has 17 residues. The V gene lost 1 base and the J gene lost 5 bases, with 21 bases spanning the gap. The CDR3, as DNA: TGTGCCACCAGCAGAGGTGGGCCTGGGGGGAGCTTCAACGAGCAGTACTTC. Its translation: CATSRGGPGGSFNEQYF.

This chain joins TRBV6-1 and TRBJ1-5; 8 bases agree with TRBD1. There are 15 residues in the CDR3. Germline values: CDR1 MNHNS, CDR2 SASEGT. V trimming: 6 bases; J trimming: 6 bases; junction bases outside the gene matches: 10. CDR3 sequence reads: CASSQGQGRGQPQHF. The CDR3 DNA reads TGTGCCAGCAGCCAAGGACAGGGACGAGGTCAGCCCCAGCATTTT.

V is TRBV10-3 and J is TRBJ1-1, with TRBD1 identical over 10 bases. The CDR3 has 18 amino acids. CDR1 is ENHRY and CDR2 is SYGVKD in the germline V gene. Trimming took 2 bases from V and 2 from J; bases not matched to a gene: 11. The CDR3 region has the DNA TGTGCCATCAGTGAGGGGACTCAAGACAGGGGGCCTAACACTGAAGCTTTCTTT. Residues: CAISEGTQDRGPNTEAFF.

The chain employs TRBV5-1 and TRBJ1-1, with 8 nucleotides matching TRBD1. V was clipped by 2 bases and J by 4 bases; unmatched bases: 7. From germline, CDR1 is SGHRS and CDR2 YFSETQ. The CDR3 sequence is 15 residues long. CDR3 sequence reads: CASSFQGAGGTEAFF. The CDR3 DNA follows: TGCGCCAGCAGCTTTCAGGGGGCTGGAGGCACTGAAGCTTTCTTT.

V gene TRBV28 combines with J gene TRBJ2-7; a possible D gene is TRBD1 (6 bases). The CDR3 covers 16 residues. V lost 3 bases, J lost 2 bases, and 17 bases lay in between. Germline loops: CDR1 MDHEN, CDR2 SYDVKM. The CDR3, as DNA: TGTGCCAGCAGTTTCCCTCTGACCCGGGACACCTACGAGCAGTACTTC. It is translated as CASSFPLTRDTYEQYF.

The chain is built from TRBV29-1 and TRBJ2-5, with 7 positions matching TRBD2. The CDR3 has 11 amino acids. The germline gives CDR1 SQVTM, CDR2 ANQGSEA. Here the CDR3 DNA reads TGCACCGCCTTGGGGGGGGAGACCCAGTACTTC. Its translation: CTALGGETQYF.

The chain joins TRBV28 to TRBJ1-1; D perhaps matches TRBD1 (6 bases). The germline V and J ends were trimmed by 5 bases and 4 bases, with 17 bases remaining between them. This CDR3 has 15 amino acids. CDR1 and CDR2 from the germline V gene are MDHEN and SYDVKM. Written as DNA, the CDR3 is TGTGCCAGCAGTCCTCAGGGGTCTGGTAGCACTGAAGCTTTCTTT. Protein sequence: CASSPQGSGSTEAFF.

The chain carries TRBV14 and TRBJ1-5; 9 bases line up with TRBD1. V lost 5 bases, J lost 5 bases, and 10 bases stayed unmatched. Germline CDR1 reads SGHDN; CDR2 reads FVKESK. This CDR3 is 16 amino acids long. The CDR3 sequence: CASSTTGTGKDQPQHF. The CDR3, as DNA: TGTGCCAGCAGCACGACCGGGACAGGGAAAGATCAGCCCCAGCATTTT.

V and J are TRBV11-3 and TRBJ2-1; 10 bases align to TRBD2. The junction had 8 bases not matched to a gene; V was cut back by 6 bases and J by 3 bases. This CDR3 region has 16 residues. CDR1 is SGHNT, CDR2 YENEEA, per germline. CDR3 DNA sequence: TGTGCCAGCAGTTCCCTGGGACTAGCGCACTACAATGAGCAGTTCTTC. Translating gives CASSSLGLAHYNEQFF.

This sequence joins TRBV5-1 and TRBJ2-2; TRBD1 agrees at 9 bases. Trimming removed 5 bases from V and 3 bases from J; junction bases left unmatched: 8. CDR1 SGHRS and CDR2 YFSETQ come from the germline V gene. The CDR3 is 16 residues long. CDR3 DNA sequence: TGCGCCAGCAGATCAACACAGGGGGCCGACACCGGGGAGCTGTTTTTT. Protein product: CASRSTQGADTGELFF.

V and J are TRBV30 and TRBJ2-7; 8 bases match TRBD2. After removal of 3 bases from V and 6 bases from J, the junction contained 10 bases not matched to a gene. This CDR3 has 14 residues. Germline V gives CDR1 GTSNPN, CDR2 SVGIG (reference sequence). The DNA for the CDR3 is TGTGCCTGGAGAACGGGAGGGCCTGTTGGCGAGCAGTACTTC. The encoded protein is CAWRTGGPVGEQYF.

The chain recombines TRBV11-2 with TRBJ1-4; the match to TRBD1 covers 8 bases. Looked up from germline, CDR1 is SGHAT and CDR2 is FQNNGV. The V and J ends lost 8 bases and 7 bases, in that order; junction bases with no gene match: 6. The CDR3 length is 13 residues. CDR3 region: CASATGTGEKLFF. CDR3 DNA: TGTGCCAGCGCTACTGGGACAGGTGAAAAACTGTTTTTT.

The rearrangement joins TRBV5-5 to TRBJ1-5, with TRBD1 as a possible D gene (5 bases). With 0 bases removed from V and 6 bases from J, the gap between germline ends came to 7 bases. There are 13 residues in the CDR3. Germline V lookup: CDR1 SGHKS, CDR2 YYEKEE (reference sequence). CDR3 sequence (DNA): TGTGCCAGCAGCTTGGCAGGGTTTCAGCCCCAGCATTTT. Its translation is CASSLAGFQPQHF.

The V and J genes are TRBV5-1 and TRBJ1-2; D may be TRBD1 (5 bases). CDR1 and CDR2 (germline): SGHRS, YFSETQ. There are 14 residues in the CDR3. V lost 3 bases and J lost 1, with 10 bases in between. The CDR3 nucleotides are TGCGCCAGCAGCTATACCGGGGGTAACTATGGCTACACCTTC. Protein product: CASSYTGGNYGYTF.

This chain connects TRBV5-4 to TRBJ2-2, with unresolved D. The V end was cut by 0 bases, the J end by 4 bases, with 10 bases between. Germline CDR1 reads SGHNT; CDR2 reads YYREEE (reference sequence). The CDR3 extends over 15 amino acids. The CDR3 spells CASSLVSEVTGELFF. The CDR3 coding sequence is TGTGCCAGCAGCTTGGTCTCTGAGGTCACCGGGGAGCTGTTTTTT.

The genes are TRBV27 and TRBJ2-7; 8 bases map to TRBD1. CDR3 length: 15 residues. Germline CDR1 reads MNHEY; CDR2 reads SMNVEV (reference sequence). V gave up 5 bases and J gave up 2 bases; unmatched junction bases: 8. The CDR3 here is CASSIRPGGAYEQYF. As DNA, the CDR3 is TGTGCCAGCAGTATACGCCCAGGGGGCGCCTACGAGCAGTACTTC.

J is TRBJ2-1 and V is TRBV7-9; D might be TRBD2 (6 bases). The CDR3 is made up of 15 amino acids. Trimming pared 6 bases from V and 8 bases from J, leaving 20 bases between. Germline V gene sequence: CDR1 SEHNR, CDR2 FQNEAQ (reference sequence). CDR3 protein: CASRETRNSMDEQFF. The CDR3 nucleotides read TGTGCCAGCAGGGAGACTAGGAACTCGATGGATGAGCAGTTCTTC.

The V and J genes are TRBV10-3 and TRBJ2-1; D might be TRBD1 (5 bases). The CDR3 loop spans 18 amino acids. Germline V CDR1 and CDR2: ENHRY, SYGVKD. V lost 3 bases, J lost 9 bases, and 27 bases lay in between. Here the CDR3 DNA reads TGTGCCATCAGTGACTTCACCTCGTCGACAGCCCCCAATGGTGAGCAGTTCTTC. Amino acid sequence: CAISDFTSSTAPNGEQFF.

V is TRBV10-3 and J is TRBJ1-3; D is undetermined. The length of the CDR3 is 16 residues. V was cut by 1 base and J by 8 bases, with 18 bases left in between. The V gene's germline CDR1 is ENHRY and CDR2 SYGVKD. As DNA, the CDR3 is TGTGCCATCAGTGAGTTGGGGAGCTCGAATGGGGACACCATATATTTT. Translating it yields CAISELGSSNGDTIYF.

The chain uses TRBV25-1 and TRBJ2-3; a weak D match, TRBD2 (7 bases). Trimming shortened V by 0 bases and J by 6 bases, and 16 bases separated the two germline ends. The CDR3 consists of 16 residues. Per the germline V gene, CDR1 is MGHDK and CDR2 is SYGVNS. CDR3 in DNA: TGTGCCAGCAGTGAATATCTGGGGGGGCCCGGGGATACGCAGTATTTT. This translates into CASSEYLGGPGDTQYF.

A remark on this clone: In the same sample, other DNA sequences code for this CDR3. The V and J genes are TRBV29-1 and TRBJ1-5; no clear D. V lost 4 bases to trimming and J lost 4 bases, with 11 bases between them. The CDR3 runs to 13 residues. Germline CDR1 and CDR2: SQVTM and ANQGSEA. Here the CDR3 reads CSVGTGFNQPQHF. The CDR3 bases are TGCAGCGTTGGGACGGGGTTTAATCAGCCCCAGCATTTT.